This TCR beta chain originates from a study of patients and donors after allogeneic stem cell transplantation. TCRdb reprocessed the RT-PCR reads with MiXCR, giving one entry per CDR3 protein. Of about 200,000 distinct CDR3 sequences detected, less than 50% appear once; the ten largest clones hold around a tenth. The length of the CDR3 is 15 residues. V lost 0 bases and J lost 5, with 12 bases in between. From germline, CDR1 is SGHKS and CDR2 YYEKEE (reference sequence). This TCR came from a human donor who was either an allogeneic HSCT recipient or a stem cell or donor lymphocyte infusion donor (not recorded which). It is not recorded whose cells these are; they may come from a transplant donor. The specimen sequenced was blood, either unsorted or a sorted T cell fraction (not recorded which). The genes are TRBV5-5 and TRBJ2-1; D is unresolved. The CDR3 reads CASSLDLLGHNEQFF. CDR3 DNA sequence: TGTGCCAGCAGCTTGGATCTCCTAGGGCACAATGAGCAGTTCTTC.